These 17 T cell receptor beta chains share one sample of origin, sequenced in a study of blood T cell repertoires in COVID-19 (dated by TCRdb to about 2020). Preparation of the library involved the immunoSEQ multiplex PCR assay. Held by TCRdb, this immuneACCESS table contains in-frame sequences only and omits some clones. Under half of the omission traces to an unresolved V gene where checked; the cause of the rest is unknown. The sample table records about 34,000 clones; approximately 88% of these occur just once. Clones ranked in the top ten supply 14% of the sample. The specimen sequenced was peripheral blood. The receptors stem from a man aged 55 to 70 with active COVID-19.

This clone was recorded only once. This chain uses TRBV2 with TRBJ2-3, with a weak D call TRBD1 (6 bases). V lost 7 bases and J lost 2, with 16 bases in between. Germline V gene sequence: CDR1 SNHLY, CDR2 FYNNEI. This CDR3 region has 15 residues. The CDR3 sequence: CASMKIGTTTDTQYF. The DNA for the CDR3 is TGTGCCAGCATGAAGATAGGGACAACCACAGATACGCAGTATTTT.

The gene calls are TRBV28 and TRBJ1-1, with 10 bases matching TRBD1. The germline V gene has CDR1 MDHEN and CDR2 SYDVKM. CDR3 length: 14 amino acids. With V trimmed by 5 bases and J by 10 bases, 10 bases remained unmatched. The CDR3 sequence: CASSILDRGPVAFF. CDR3 nucleotides: TGTGCCAGCAGTATCTTAGACAGGGGGCCGGTAGCTTTCTTT.

The J gene is TRBJ1-2, the V gene TRBV5-6; D ambiguous. Trimming shortened V by 0 bases and J by 4 bases, and 10 bases separated the two germline ends. The CDR3 contains 14 residues. Germline V gene sequence: CDR1 SGHDT, CDR2 YYEEEE. CDR3 DNA: TGTGCCAGCAGCTTGGATGTGCGTTCCTATGGCTACACCTTC. As protein: CASSLDVRSYGYTF.

The chain carries TRBV29-1 and TRBJ2-5, with D uncertain. The CDR3 sequence is 10 residues long. Deletions cut 5 bases from V and 5 bases from J, with 6 bases between. Germline CDR1 is SQVTM and CDR2 is ANQGSEA. CDR3 sequence (DNA): TGCAGCGTTTACTGGGAGACCCAGTACTTC. This sequence encodes CSVYWETQYF.

This rearrangement joins TRBV3-1 (or the pseudogene TRBV3-2) to TRBJ2-7, with D unclear. This CDR3 has 13 amino acids. Germline values: CDR1 LGHDT, CDR2 YNNKEL (reference sequence). V lost 0 bases and J lost 6, with 9 bases in between. DNA for the CDR3: TGTGCCAGCAGCCAAGATCCGTCGGGCGAGCAGTACTTC. Translated: CASSQDPSGEQYF.

The chain joins TRBV13 to TRBJ2-5; 8 bases agree with TRBD2. The CDR3 runs 16 residues. Germline V CDR1 and CDR2: PRHDT, FYEKMQ (reference sequence). Unmatched junction bases numbered 11, after V lost 3 bases and J lost 5 bases. CDR3 DNA: TGTGCCAGCAGCTTTGGCCGGGGGGGGTTGGGGGAGACCCAGTACTTC. Residues: CASSFGRGGLGETQYF. Filled out from reference TRBV13 and TRBJ2-5, the complete variable domain reads AAGVIQSPRHLIKEKRETATLKCYPIPRHDTVYWYQQGPGQDPQFLISFYEKMQSDKGSIPDRFSAQQFSDYHSELNMSSLELGDSALYFCASSFGRGGLGETQYFGPGTRLLVL.

The chain employs TRBV19 and TRBJ2-2, with TRBD1 identical over 7 bases. The CDR3 length is 14 residues. Per the germline V gene, CDR1 is LNHDA and CDR2 is SQIVND (reference sequence). The V gene end was trimmed by 9 bases and the J gene end by 6 bases; junction bases not matched to a gene: 10. The CDR3 loop reads CASRQGITPGELFF. In DNA form, the CDR3 reads TGTGCCAGCAGACAGGGAATAACCCCCGGGGAGCTGTTTTTT. Drawing the rest from reference TRBV19 and TRBJ2-2, the complete variable domain is DGGITQSPKYLFRKEGQNVTLSCEQNLNHDAMYWYRQDPGQGLRLIYYSQIVNDFQKGDIAEGYSVSREKKESFPLTVTSAQKNPTAFYLCASRQGITPGELFFGEGSRLTVL.

CDR3 sequence reads: CAWSANPSGRVPYEQYF. CDR3 in DNA: TGTGCCTGGAGTGCCAACCCTAGCGGGAGGGTCCCCTACGAGCAGTACTTC. This rearrangement joins TRBV30 to TRBJ2-7, with 12 bases lining up with TRBD2. This CDR3 spans 17 amino acids. J gave up 2 bases and V 1 base, and 9 bases lay outside the gene matches. The germline CDR1 and CDR2 sequences are GTSNPN and SVGIG (reference sequence).

V is TRBV30 and J is TRBJ1-6, with no clear D. Germline V gene sequence: CDR1 GTSNPN, CDR2 SVGIG (reference sequence). This CDR3 contains 14 residues. Trimming took off 4 bases at V and 5 bases at J, with 12 bases between the two ends. In DNA, the CDR3 is TGTGCCTGGACACTAGGGTACGATAATTCACCCCTCCACTTT. Residues: CAWTLGYDNSPLHF.

The chain uses TRBV18 and TRBJ2-1, with 7 bases that match TRBD2. After removal of 6 bases from V and 6 bases from J, the junction contained 11 bases not matched to a gene. The germline V gene has CDR1 KGHSH and CDR2 LQKENI. The CDR3 totals 15 residues. The CDR3: CASSSLAGALNEQFF. The CDR3 DNA follows: TGTGCCAGCTCGTCACTGGCGGGAGCCCTCAATGAGCAGTTCTTC.

V gene TRBV19 combines with J gene TRBJ2-2, with TRBD2 as a possible D gene (6 bases). The CDR3 loop spans 13 amino acids. Germline CDR1 reads LNHDA; CDR2 reads SQIVND (reference sequence). The V end lost 8 bases, the J end lost 6 bases, and 13 bases lay between the germline ends. CDR3 sequence (DNA): TGTGCCAGTCGGGAGCCTGATCCCGGGGAGCTGTTTTTT. It specifies CASREPDPGELFF.

The V gene is TRBV19, the J gene TRBJ1-5; TRBD1 aligns across 9 bases. Germline V gene sequence: CDR1 LNHDA, CDR2 SQIVND (reference sequence). Trimming cost V 4 bases and J 5 bases; bases outside gene matches: 12. The CDR3 length is 17 residues. The CDR3 sequence: CASSTLNRGLKDQPQHF. CDR3 DNA sequence: TGTGCCAGTAGTACCCTAAACAGGGGGCTTAAGGATCAGCCCCAGCATTTT. The complete variable domain, with remaining parts taken from reference TRBV19 and TRBJ1-5, reads DGGITQSPKYLFRKEGQNVTLSCEQNLNHDAMYWYRQDPGQGLRLIYYSQIVNDFQKGDIAEGYSVSREKKESFPLTVTSAQKNPTAFYLCASSTLNRGLKDQPQHFGDGTRLSIL.

This clone occurred a few times. The chain carries TRBV2 and TRBJ2-7; 12 bases are a match to TRBD2. J lost 5 bases, V lost 6 bases, and 11 bases had no gene match. Germline V gene sequence: CDR1 SNHLY, CDR2 FYNNEI. The CDR3 consists of 16 residues. The CDR3 DNA follows: TGTGCCAGCAGAGACCTGACTAGCGGGAGAGTCCACGAGCAGTACTTC. Residues: CASRDLTSGRVHEQYF.

The chain has TRBV7-2 and TRBJ2-3; D uncertain. The V gene lost 2 bases and the J gene lost 2 bases, with 8 bases spanning the gap. CDR1 and CDR2 (germline): SGHTA, FQGNSA. The CDR3 runs to 14 residues. CDR3 sequence: CASSLSASTDTQYF. CDR3 sequence (DNA): TGTGCCAGCAGCTTAAGCGCCTCCACAGATACGCAGTATTTT.

The rearrangement uses TRBV28 and TRBJ2-7, with no clear D. Per the germline V gene, CDR1 is MDHEN and CDR2 is SYDVKM. This CDR3 is 16 amino acids long. The V and J ends lost 6 bases and 3 bases respectively, with 21 bases between them. CDR3 in DNA: TGTGCCAGCAGCTTTCCGGCTAGTCCTCCCAGCTACGAGCAGTACTTC. Residues: CASSFPASPPSYEQYF.

V usage is TRBV27 and J usage is TRBJ1-6; 11 bases match TRBD1. CDR3 length: 17 residues. Germline V gene data show CDR1 as MNHEY and CDR2 as SMNVEV (reference sequence). The J segment lost 10 bases and the V segment lost 4 bases, leaving 12 bases of the junction unmatched. CDR3 protein: CASSSDRTGGLVSPLHF. In nucleotides, the CDR3 is TGTGCCAGCAGTTCCGATAGGACAGGGGGCTTGGTATCACCCCTCCACTTT.

This rearrangement joins TRBV5-1 to TRBJ2-5; 11 positions agree with TRBD2. The CDR3 runs to 16 residues. With 0 bases clipped from V and 5 bases from J, the junction kept 6 bases outside the gene matches. CDR1 is SGHRS, CDR2 YFSETQ, per germline. This CDR3 is CASSLELAGAGETQYF. In DNA, the CDR3 is TGCGCCAGCAGCTTGGAACTAGCGGGAGCGGGTGAGACCCAGTACTTC.